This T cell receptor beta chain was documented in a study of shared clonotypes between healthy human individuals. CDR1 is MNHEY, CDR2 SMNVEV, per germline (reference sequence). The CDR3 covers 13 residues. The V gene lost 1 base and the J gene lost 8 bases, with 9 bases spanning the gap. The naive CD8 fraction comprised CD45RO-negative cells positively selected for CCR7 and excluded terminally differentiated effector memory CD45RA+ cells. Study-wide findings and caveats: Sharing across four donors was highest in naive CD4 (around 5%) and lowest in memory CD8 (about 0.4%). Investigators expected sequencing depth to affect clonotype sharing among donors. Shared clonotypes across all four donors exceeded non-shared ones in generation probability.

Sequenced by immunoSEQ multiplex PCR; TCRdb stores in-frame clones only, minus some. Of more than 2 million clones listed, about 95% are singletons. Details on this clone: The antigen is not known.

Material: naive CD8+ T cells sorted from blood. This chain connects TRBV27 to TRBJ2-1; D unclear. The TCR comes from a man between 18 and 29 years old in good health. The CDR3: CASSLFGSYEQFF. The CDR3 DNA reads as TGTGCCAGCAGTTTATTCGGCAGCTATGAGCAGTTCTTC.